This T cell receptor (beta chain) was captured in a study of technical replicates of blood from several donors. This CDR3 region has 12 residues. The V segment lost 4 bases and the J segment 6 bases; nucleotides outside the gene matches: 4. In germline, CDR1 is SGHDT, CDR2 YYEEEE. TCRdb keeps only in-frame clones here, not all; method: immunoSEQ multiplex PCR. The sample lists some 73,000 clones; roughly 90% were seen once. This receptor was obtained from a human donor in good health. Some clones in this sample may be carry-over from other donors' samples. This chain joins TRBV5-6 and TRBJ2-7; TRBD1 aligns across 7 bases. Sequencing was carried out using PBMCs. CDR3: CASSLTGLEQYF. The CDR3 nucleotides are TGTGCCAGCAGCCTGACAGGGCTCGAGCAGTACTTC.